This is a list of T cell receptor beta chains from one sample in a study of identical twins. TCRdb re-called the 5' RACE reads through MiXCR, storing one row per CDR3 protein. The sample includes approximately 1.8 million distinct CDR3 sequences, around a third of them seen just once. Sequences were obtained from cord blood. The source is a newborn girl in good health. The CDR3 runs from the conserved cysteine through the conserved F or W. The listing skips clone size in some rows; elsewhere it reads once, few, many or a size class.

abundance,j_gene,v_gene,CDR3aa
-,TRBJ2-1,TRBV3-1,CASSKAGVLLNEQFF
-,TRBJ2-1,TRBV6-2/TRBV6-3,CASSKVTGTSSYNEQFF
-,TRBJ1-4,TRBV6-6,CASTSGGTVNEKLFF
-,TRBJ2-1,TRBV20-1,CSAIDYNEQFF
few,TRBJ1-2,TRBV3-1,CASSQDLGGDGYTF
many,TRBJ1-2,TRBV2,CASSESSGDRRFYGYTF
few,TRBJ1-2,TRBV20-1,CSAPNGFLLANYGYTF
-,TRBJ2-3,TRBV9,CAGSVGASGSTDTQYF
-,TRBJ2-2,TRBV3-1,CASSQDGRYTGELFF
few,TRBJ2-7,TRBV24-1,CATGVRYNEQYF
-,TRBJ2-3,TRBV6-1,CASSADIRLAGATDTQYF
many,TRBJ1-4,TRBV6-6,CASSYFPDRGPNEKLFF
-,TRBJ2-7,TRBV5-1,CASSFTALQSGEQYF
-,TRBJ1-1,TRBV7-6,CASSQSTAKNTEAFF
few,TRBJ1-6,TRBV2,CASRPKRWSSYNSPLHF
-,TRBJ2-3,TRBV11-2,CASSLETSGMKDTQYF
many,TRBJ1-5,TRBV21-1,CASSKALGRDSNQPQHF
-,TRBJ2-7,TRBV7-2,CASSLANLYEQYF
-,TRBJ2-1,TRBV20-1,CSAKEGSSYNEQFF
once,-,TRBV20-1,CSALGLAGVGRETQYF
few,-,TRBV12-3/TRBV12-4,CASSWELAAYNEQYF
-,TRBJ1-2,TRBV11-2,CASSLFQGYGYTF
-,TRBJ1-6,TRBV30,CAWGTRTGANSPLHF
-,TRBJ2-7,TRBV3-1,CASSQVTSGGTPMSIEQYF
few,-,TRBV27,CASSRDSFYEQYF
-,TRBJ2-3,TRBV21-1,CASSKGGLAALRFSDTQYF
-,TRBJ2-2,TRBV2,CASSAYLARANTGELFF
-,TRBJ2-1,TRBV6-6,CASSYATSGRDNEQFF
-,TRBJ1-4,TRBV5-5,CASSLQGWGEKLFF
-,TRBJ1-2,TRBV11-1,CASSFDRPGYGYTF
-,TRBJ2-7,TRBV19,CASSWAISYEQYF
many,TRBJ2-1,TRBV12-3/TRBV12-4,CASRISNEQFF
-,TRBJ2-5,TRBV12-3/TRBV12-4,CASSSTLGRQETQYF
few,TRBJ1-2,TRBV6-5,CASSSSGEFSFYGYTF
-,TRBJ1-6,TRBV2,CASERGRNSPLHF
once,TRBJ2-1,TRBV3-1,CASSQEGSVGYNEQFF
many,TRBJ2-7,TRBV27,CASRGLYEQYF
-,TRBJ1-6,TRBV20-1,CSASPRNSPLHF
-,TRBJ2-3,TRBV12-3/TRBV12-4,CASSWLTGGDTQYF
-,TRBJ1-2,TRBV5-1,CASSLEGSSYGYTF
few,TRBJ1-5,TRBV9,CASSVGGLGNQPQHF
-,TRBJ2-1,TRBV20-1,CSARGMEEAYNEQFF
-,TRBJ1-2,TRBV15,CATSRVLETGGSGYTF
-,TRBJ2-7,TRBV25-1,CASSERGTGSYEQYF
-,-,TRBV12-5,CASGLRRTEDGLASSYNEQYF
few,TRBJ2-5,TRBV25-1,CASSGRLAAQETQYF
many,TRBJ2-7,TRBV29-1,CSVGPREASYEQYF
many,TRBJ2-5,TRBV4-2,CASSQEGFQETQYF
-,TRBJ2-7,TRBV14,CASSQDSPGTGPYEQYF
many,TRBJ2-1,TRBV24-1,CATSDPSGRAYNEQFF